Listed below are T cell receptor beta chains from one sample, sequenced in a study of T-cell reconstitution after alpha-beta-depleted transplantation in children. TCRdb itself ran the PCR reads through MiXCR, one entry per CDR3 protein. The sample has about 460,000 distinct CDR3 sequences, around an eighth seen once. Sequenced material: PBMCs from the stem cell graft donor, taken from the stem cell graft. The receptors originated from a human donor who donated a stem cell graft to a child with combined immunodeficiency. The CDR3 runs from the conserved cysteine through the conserved F or W. A D gene is named only where the DNA matches it firmly. Size tells how often a clone was seen (once, few, many) or the class of an expanded clone, and some rows leave it out.

>many|TRBV20-1|TRBJ1-5|14|-
CSARAGQSNQPQHF
TGCAGTGCTAGAGCTGGACAGTCCAATCAGCCCCAGCATTTT
>many|TRBV4-3|TRBJ2-1|15|TRBD1
CASSQGDREGNEQFF
TGCGCCAGCAGCCAAGGGGACAGAGAAGGCAATGAGCAGTTCTTC
>many|TRBV7-6|TRBJ2-5|12|-
CASSSEEETQYF
TGTGCCAGCAGCAGCGAAGAAGAGACCCAGTACTTC
>few|TRBV29-1|TRBJ2-7|15|-
CSVEGKRGLSYEQYF
TGCAGCGTTGAAGGGAAACGCGGTCTTTCCTACGAGCAGTACTTC
>few|TRBV28|TRBJ1-2|11|-
CASRRDYGYTF
TGTGCCAGCCGTAGGGACTATGGCTACACCTTC
>many|TRBV29-1|TRBJ1-2|12|TRBD1
CSVGPGGGGYTF
TGCAGCGTTGGCCCAGGGGGCGGTGGCTACACCTTC
>many|TRBV10-3|TRBJ2-2|14|TRBD1
CAIRGTGLAGELFF
TGTGCCATCAGGGGGACAGGGCTCGCCGGGGAGCTGTTTTTT
>few|TRBV7-7|TRBJ2-6|17|TRBD1
CASSLGQGAEGANVLTF
TGTGCTAGCAGCTTGGGACAGGGGGCGGAAGGGGCCAACGTCCTGACTTTC
>many|TRBV20-1|TRBJ1-6|14|TRBD1
CSASLGTGASPLHF
TGCAGTGCTAGCCTGGGGACAGGGGCCTCACCCCTCCACTTT
>-|TRBV6-2/TRBV6-3|TRBJ2-7|15|TRBD2
CASSHGLAGAGEQYF
TGTGCCAGCAGTCACGGACTAGCGGGAGCCGGCGAGCAGTACTTC
>-|TRBV12-3/TRBV12-4|TRBJ2-1|15|-
CASSLAGVVWNEQFF
TGTGCCAGCAGTTTAGCGGGAGTGGTTTGGAATGAGCAGTTCTTC
>many|TRBV29-1|TRBJ1-1|12|TRBD1
CSFGTGNTEAFF
TGCAGCTTTGGGACAGGAAACACTGAAGCTTTCTTT
>few|TRBV12-3/TRBV12-4|TRBJ1-6|14|TRBD1
CASSAQGERSPLHF
TGTGCCAGCAGTGCCCAGGGGGAAAGGTCACCCCTCCACTTT
>many|TRBV5-1|TRBJ2-1|22|TRBD2
CASSPPRGLAGTPPWDYNEQFF
TGCGCCAGCAGCCCACCTAGGGGGCTAGCGGGAACCCCCCCCTGGGACTACAATGAGCAGTTCTTC
>-|TRBV4-3|TRBJ2-1|14|-
CASSQEVYRNEQFF
TGCGCCAGCAGCCAAGAGGTCTATCGCAATGAGCAGTTCTTC
>few|TRBV6-1|TRBJ2-4|12|-
CASSERQSPVYF
TGTGCCAGCAGTGAACGACAGTCCCCAGTGTACTTC
>-|TRBV6-1|TRBJ2-2|17|TRBD2
CASSPTSGSIKTGELFF
TGTGCCAGCAGTCCGACTAGCGGGAGCATTAAAACCGGGGAGCTGTTTTTT
>few|TRBV5-1|TRBJ2-7|17|-
CASSSRPQSISPYEQYF
TGCGCCAGCAGCTCTAGGCCACAGAGCATTTCTCCCTACGAGCAGTACTTC
>few|TRBV27|TRBJ2-2|14|-
CASSFWGPTGELFF
TGTGCCAGCAGTTTCTGGGGCCCCACCGGGGAGCTGTTTTTT
>-|TRBV6-5|TRBJ1-2|14|-
CASTKGRGSYGYTF
TGTGCCAGTACAAAGGGGCGGGGGAGCTATGGCTACACCTTC
>few|TRBV5-1|TRBJ2-1|16|TRBD2
CASSLVGGTRSNEQFF
TGCGCCAGCAGCTTGGTTGGTGGGACTAGATCCAATGAGCAGTTCTTC
>-|TRBV6-5|TRBJ2-6|18|-
CASSYSDGDLSGANVLTF
TGTGCCAGCAGTTACTCGGACGGGGATCTCTCTGGGGCCAACGTCCTGACTTTC